This record covers a single T cell receptor beta chain. As yet, its antigen is unknown. These data belong to a study of shared clonotypes between healthy human individuals. Study-wide findings and caveats: Naive CD4 clonotypes were shared across several donors at roughly 4.6%.

Per germline, CDR1 MDHEN and CDR2 SYDVKM. CDR3 size: 16 residues. Trimming took 6 bases from V and 5 from J; bases not matched to a gene: 10. It was CD45RO-negative cells, positively selected for CCR7, that made up naive CD8 cells, with terminally differentiated effector memory CD45RA+ cells excluded. Measured with immunoSEQ multiplex PCR; TCRdb has only the in-frame clones, and not every one. The table has around 1,900,000 clones, around 93% seen once. Sequencing was carried out using naive CD8+ T cells from PBMCs. The V gene is TRBV28, the J gene TRBJ2-3; 11 bases are a match to TRBD1. The clonotype comes from a young man in good health. Some clones in this sample may be carry-over from other donors' samples. CDR3 coding DNA: TGTGCCAGCAGCATTTCGGGACAGGGGGTAGGAGATACGCAGTATTTT. Its protein product is CASSISGQGVGDTQYF.